The 25 T cell receptor beta chains in this list originate from one sample, sequenced in a study of OX40 agonist ivuxolimab in advanced cancers. Measured with immunoSEQ multiplex PCR; TCRdb has only the in-frame clones, and not every one. The sample lists 16,000 or so clones; approximately 77% were seen once. The specimen was CD4+ or CD8+ T cells sorted from blood, collected in a trial of the OX40 agonist ivuxolimab. The receptor source for this set is an adult with an advanced solid tumor such as melanoma, head and neck, liver or kidney cancer.

V usage is TRBV6-1 and J usage is TRBJ2-7; a possible D gene is TRBD1 (6 bases). CDR3 length equals 16 residues. V was cut by 1 base and J by 2 bases, with 15 bases left in between. The germline gives CDR1 MNHNS, CDR2 SASEGT. CDR3 protein: CASSEVVFGDTYEQYF. The CDR3 DNA follows: TGTGCCAGCAGTGAAGTTGTTTTTGGGGACACCTACGAGCAGTACTTC.

V is TRBV11-2 and J is TRBJ2-2; D possibly corresponds to TRBD1 (5 bases). Germline lookup yields CDR1 SGHAT and CDR2 FQNNGV. Trimming cost V 1 base and J 5 bases, with 14 bases left between them. This CDR3 contains 16 residues. CDR3: CASSLGGRVETGELFF. CDR3 DNA sequence: TGTGCCAGCAGCTTAGGGGGCCGAGTAGAAACCGGGGAGCTGTTTTTT.

V usage is TRBV18 and J usage is TRBJ2-7; D may correspond to TRBD1 or TRBD2 (5 bases each). V gave up 5 bases and J gave up 0 bases, with 14 bases separating them. Germline-derived CDR1 and CDR2 are KGHSH and LQKENI. The CDR3 is 15 amino acids. Written as DNA, the CDR3 is TGTGCCAGCTCAGGGGGTCCCGACAGCTCCTACGAGCAGTACTTC. Its translation: CASSGGPDSSYEQYF. The full variable domain, completed using reference TRBV18 and TRBJ2-7, is NAGVMQNPRHLVRRRGQEARLRCSPMKGHSHVYWYRQLPEEGLKFMVYLQKENIIDESGMPKERFSAEFPKEGPSILRIQQVVRGDSAAYFCASSGGPDSSYEQYFGPGTRLTVT.

This chain links TRBV25-1 with TRBJ1-4, with a tentative D call TRBD1 (6 bases). Trimming shortened V by 5 bases and J by 8 bases, and 15 bases separated the two germline ends. The CDR3 sequence is 14 residues long. Germline CDR1 and CDR2: MGHDK and SYGVNS. CDR3 amino acids: CASSSRGRSEKLFF. As DNA, the CDR3 is TGTGCCAGCAGTAGCCGGGGGCGCTCGGAAAAACTGTTTTTT.

The gene calls are TRBV19 and TRBJ1-6, with D tentatively TRBD1 (6 bases). There are 16 residues in the CDR3. Germline values: CDR1 LNHDA, CDR2 SQIVND (reference sequence). V was clipped by 3 bases and J by 3 bases, with 12 bases between them. The CDR3 loop is CASSIHRVNYNSPLHF. CDR3 nucleotides: TGTGCCAGTAGTATCCACAGGGTTAACTATAATTCACCCCTCCACTTT.

This chain links TRBV7-9 with TRBJ1-4, with TRBD1 matching 7 bases. V shed 1 base and J 8 bases; nucleotides not matched to a gene: 7. The CDR3 length is 15 residues. Germline V gene lookup returns CDR1 SEHNR and CDR2 FQNEAQ (reference sequence). CDR3 sequence: CASSLGAGGFEKLFF. CDR3 in DNA: TGTGCCAGCAGCTTAGGTGCAGGGGGGTTCGAAAAACTGTTTTTT.

This chain links TRBV28 with TRBJ2-1, with 11 nucleotides matching TRBD2. Germline V gives CDR1 MDHEN, CDR2 SYDVKM. The V gene end was trimmed by 4 bases and the J gene end by 4 bases; junction bases not matched to a gene: 6. CDR3 length equals 16 residues. The CDR3 DNA reads TGTGCCAGCAGTTCCAGACTAGCGGGGTATTACAATGAGCAGTTCTTC. Translated: CASSSRLAGYYNEQFF.

The V call is TRBV4-1, the J call TRBJ1-5, with 8 bases lining up with TRBD1. The V gene's germline CDR1 is MGHRA and CDR2 YSYEKL. The CDR3 runs 15 residues. The junction had 3 bases not matched to a gene; V was cut back by 0 bases and J by 5 bases. The CDR3 DNA reads as TGCGCCAGCAGCCAAGACAGGGGGCCCGATCAGCCCCAGCATTTT. Its protein product is CASSQDRGPDQPQHF.

With regard to this clone: Germline is not matched at one junction end, which may reflect a read error. V is TRBV7-7 and J is TRBJ2-1, with 11 bases fitting TRBD1. The CDR3 loop spans 15 amino acids. Germline V gives CDR1 SSHAT, CDR2 FNYEAQ (reference sequence). The CDR3 loop is CASSLGTGGRNEQFF. CDR3 nucleotide sequence: TGTGCTAGCAGCTTAGGGACAGGGGGTCGAAATGAGCAGTTCTTC.

This clone showed up just once. The V and J genes are TRBV4-3 and TRBJ2-3, with 9 bases matching TRBD2. The CDR3 runs to 13 residues. CDR1 is LGHNA, CDR2 YSLEER, per germline. Trimming removed 0 bases from V and 13 bases from J; junction bases left unmatched: 5. The CDR3 DNA sequence: TGCGCCAGCAGCCAAGATCCCGGGACTAGCAAGTATTTT. It yields the protein CASSQDPGTSKYF.

In the case of this clone: Within the sample, other DNA sequences also encode this same CDR3. V is TRBV7-9 and J is TRBJ1-2; the match to TRBD1 covers 7 bases. V was clipped by 4 bases and J by 3 bases; unmatched bases: 11. Germline V gives CDR1 SEHNR, CDR2 FQNEAQ (reference sequence). The CDR3 consists of 16 residues. CDR3 region: CASSSPGRGRDYGYTF. The CDR3 DNA sequence: TGTGCCAGCAGCTCTCCAGGGAGGGGGCGCGACTATGGCTACACCTTC.

V is TRBV6-1 and J is TRBJ2-7; D unclear. This CDR3 spans 12 amino acids. The germline V gene encodes CDR1 MNHNS and CDR2 SASEGT. V was cut by 6 bases and J by 5 bases, with 11 bases left in between. The CDR3 region is CASRRQPHEQYF. The CDR3 nucleotides read TGTGCCAGCAGGCGCCAGCCCCACGAGCAGTACTTC.

This clone is a singleton in its sample. The chain employs TRBV4-2 and TRBJ2-5; TRBD2 matches at 11 bases. The CDR3 runs to 14 residues. From germline, CDR1 is LGHNA and CDR2 YNFKEQ. V lost 1 base and J lost 5; bases outside the gene matches: 0. The CDR3 spells CASSQGLAGETQYF. The CDR3 coding sequence is TGTGCCAGCAGCCAAGGACTAGCGGGGGAGACCCAGTACTTC.

The chain links TRBV27 to TRBJ2-3; TRBD1 aligns across 11 bases. Unmatched junction bases numbered 12, after V lost 5 bases and J lost 8 bases. The CDR3 contains 16 residues. Germline assignment: CDR1 MNHEY and CDR2 SMNVEV (reference sequence). The CDR3 coding sequence is TGTGCCAGCAGTGAGATAAGGACAGGGGGCCTGCCTACGCAGTATTTT. It codes for CASSEIRTGGLPTQYF.

The chain carries TRBV4-2 and TRBJ2-1; TRBD1 aligns across 7 bases. Germline CDR1 is LGHNA and CDR2 is YNFKEQ. This CDR3 comprises 14 residues. V lost 3 bases and J lost 6; bases outside the gene matches: 5. The DNA for the CDR3 is TGTGCCAGCAGCCAGATCTACAGGGGCAATGAGCAGTTCTTC. Amino acids: CASSQIYRGNEQFF.

This chain joins TRBV13 and TRBJ2-1; the match to TRBD2 covers 12 bases. Germline V gene lookup returns CDR1 PRHDT and CDR2 FYEKMQ (reference sequence). The CDR3 totals 15 residues. Losses at the gene ends were 5 bases for V and 9 bases for J; bases not matched to a gene: 8. The CDR3 nucleotides read TGTGCCAGCAGCCCGCTGGGGACTAGCGGGTTTGAGCAGTTCTTC. It encodes CASSPLGTSGFEQFF.

The chain carries TRBV4-3 and TRBJ1-6; possible D gene TRBD1, 6 bases. This CDR3 region has 17 residues. Germline V CDR1 and CDR2: LGHNA, YSLEER. Trimming stripped 0 bases from V and 3 bases from J, with 12 bases between. The CDR3 DNA is TGCGCCAGCAGCCAAGATCGGAACAGGGACTATAATTCACCCCTCCACTTT. Amino acids: CASSQDRNRDYNSPLHF.

The chain joins TRBV6-5 to TRBJ2-7; 8 bases agree with TRBD1. The CDR3 runs to 15 residues. V was clipped by 5 bases and J by 6 bases; unmatched bases: 12. Per germline, CDR1 MNHEY and CDR2 SVGAGI. CDR3 in DNA: TGTGCCAGCAGTCAGGACAGGGTCCCCCTGCGCGAGCAGTACTTC. Its translation: CASSQDRVPLREQYF.

V gene TRBV7-2 combines with J gene TRBJ1-5; D perhaps matches TRBD1 (6 bases). This CDR3 region has 15 residues. Germline-derived CDR1 and CDR2 are SGHTA and FQGNSA. V lost 3 bases and J lost 1, with 10 bases in between. The CDR3 region has the DNA TGTGCCAGCAGCTTGTGGGGGCGAAGCAATCAGCCCCAGCATTTT. Amino acid sequence: CASSLWGRSNQPQHF.

A remark on this clone: A much larger clone differs from this one at a single base, so this may be a read error. This same CDR3 is encoded by further DNA sequences in the sample. The rearrangement uses TRBV4-2 and TRBJ2-5; TRBD2 matches 7 bases. There are 16 residues in the CDR3. V lost 1 base, J lost 5 bases, and 10 bases stayed unmatched. Germline V gives CDR1 LGHNA, CDR2 YNFKEQ. CDR3 DNA sequence: TGTGCCAGCAGCCAAGCGCCTAGCGGAGGGGCGGAGACCCAGTACTTC. Translated: CASSQAPSGGAETQYF.

This clone is labeled as medium-sized (0.01 to 0.1%). V is TRBV5-1 and J is TRBJ2-7; 7 bases are shared with TRBD1. Germline V gene sequence: CDR1 SGHRS, CDR2 YFSETQ. CDR3 length: 14 residues. V lost 4 bases, J lost 2 bases, and 6 bases stayed unmatched. The CDR3 sequence is CASSQTQGAYEQYF. CDR3 nucleotide sequence: TGCGCCAGCAGCCAAACCCAGGGGGCCTACGAGCAGTACTTC.

This sequence joins TRBV4-2 and TRBJ2-5; a weak D match, TRBD1 (5 bases). Germline V CDR1 and CDR2: LGHNA, YNFKEQ. The V end lost 5 bases, the J end lost 1 base, and 11 bases lay between the germline ends. The CDR3 totals 14 residues. DNA for the CDR3: TGTGCCAGCAGCTTGCGACAGCCCCAAGAGACCCAGTACTTC. Protein: CASSLRQPQETQYF.

This clone was seen more than once but under ten times. The rearrangement joins TRBV11-1 to TRBJ1-6; possible D gene TRBD1, 6 bases. Trimming took 5 bases from V and 8 from J, leaving 13 bases between them. The CDR3 totals 14 residues. Germline V gene lookup returns CDR1 SGHAT and CDR2 FQDESV (reference sequence). CDR3 sequence reads: CASSEGDWDSPLHF. As DNA, the CDR3 is TGTGCCAGCAGCGAGGGGGACTGGGATTCACCCCTCCACTTT.

This clone was observed a single time. The V gene is TRBV4-3, the J gene TRBJ2-3, with a weak D call TRBD2 (5 bases). The CDR3 is made up of 15 amino acids. From germline, CDR1 is LGHNA and CDR2 YSLEER. V was clipped by 0 bases and J by 5 bases, with 12 bases between them. CDR3 nucleotides: TGCGCCAGCAGCCAAGATTCGGGCAGCGGAGATACGCAGTATTTT. It codes for CASSQDSGSGDTQYF.

This clone was observed once. The chain links TRBV19 to TRBJ1-1; unclear D gene. Germline V CDR1 and CDR2: LNHDA, SQIVND (reference sequence). The ends were cut back, 2 bases at V and 1 base at J, with 8 bases in the middle. The CDR3 consists of 14 residues. In DNA form, the CDR3 reads TGTGCCAGTAGTATAACGGCCTCGAACACTGAAGCTTTCTTT. Translation gives CASSITASNTEAFF.